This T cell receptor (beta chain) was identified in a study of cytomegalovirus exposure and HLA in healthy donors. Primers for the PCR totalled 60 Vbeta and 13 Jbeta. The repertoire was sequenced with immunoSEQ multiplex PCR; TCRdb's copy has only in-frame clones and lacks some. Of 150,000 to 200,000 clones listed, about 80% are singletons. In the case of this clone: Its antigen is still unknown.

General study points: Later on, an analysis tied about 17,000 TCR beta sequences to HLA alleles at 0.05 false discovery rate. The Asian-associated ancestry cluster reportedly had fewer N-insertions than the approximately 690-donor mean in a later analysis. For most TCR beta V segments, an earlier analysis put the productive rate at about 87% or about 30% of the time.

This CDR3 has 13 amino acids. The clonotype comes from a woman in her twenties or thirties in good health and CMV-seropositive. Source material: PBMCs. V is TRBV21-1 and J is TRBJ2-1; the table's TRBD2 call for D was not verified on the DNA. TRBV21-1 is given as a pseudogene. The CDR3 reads CATGEVDYNEQFF. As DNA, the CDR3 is TGTGCGACGGGAGAAGTGGACTACAATGAGCAGTTCTTC.